This T cell receptor beta chain was captured by sequencing in a study of blood T cell repertoires in COVID-19. Study at large: Acute-phase and convalescent COVID-19 samples originated in the United States, Italy and Spain. The cDNA or gDNA used as material had been derived from T cells, B-cell-depleted T cells, or PBMCs.

Source study methods: Amplification of reference gene primers was used by the study to estimate nucleated cell counts. Produced via immunoSEQ multiplex PCR; TCRdb's table is partial and in-frame only. D and trimming were read from the DNA, whereas the V and J calls and clone size are those reported in that table. The sample has about 370,000 clones, around 87% seen once. This CDR3 comprises 15 residues. Trimming removed 3 bases from V and 4 bases from J, with 14 bases in between. Germline V gene sequence: CDR1 ENHRY, CDR2 SYGVKD. The sequencing sample was made of peripheral blood. The V gene is TRBV10-3, the J gene TRBJ2-3; no reliable D call. The source is a man between 18 and 29 years old with active or convalescent COVID-19. The CDR3 region is CAISDPSIDADTQYF. The CDR3 DNA is TGTGCCATCAGTGACCCCTCAATAGATGCAGATACGCAGTATTTT.